The 25 T cell receptor beta chains listed next were all sequenced from one sample in a study of response to subunit inactivated influenza vaccine. TCRdb redid the calling of the RT-PCR reads with MiXCR, one entry per CDR3 protein. This sample has around 470,000 distinct CDR3 sequences, with approximately 7.2% found just once. Material: PBMCs from blood, obtained around 25 months after vaccination. The receptor set was obtained from a man aged 50-75 years who received an inactivated influenza vaccine.

This clonotype was observed many times. The chain is built from TRBV3-1 and TRBJ1-4; no clear D. Trimming removed 2 bases at V and 6 bases at J, with 4 bases between. Germline V gene data show CDR1 as LGHDT and CDR2 as YNNKEL (reference sequence). This CDR3 region has 12 residues. CDR3 protein: CASSQTDEKLFF. Here the CDR3 DNA reads TGTGCCAGCAGCCAAACAGATGAAAAACTGTTTTTT.

The chain employs TRBV4-1 and TRBJ2-3, with D perhaps matching TRBD1 (5 bases). The CDR3 totals 13 residues. V lost 4 bases and J lost 6, with 11 bases in between. Germline V lookup: CDR1 MGHRA, CDR2 YSYEKL. CDR3 amino acids: CASSRGHGDTQYF. The CDR3 DNA reads as TGCGCCAGCAGCCGAGGACATGGGGATACGCAGTATTTT.

This chain links TRBV4-1 with TRBJ1-4, with no clear D. Looked up from germline, CDR1 is MGHRA and CDR2 is YSYEKL. The CDR3 sequence is 16 residues long. V was clipped by 4 bases and J by 8 bases, with 20 bases between them. The CDR3, as DNA: TGCGCCAGCAGCCTAGGGTGGGCAGGTGCGGACGAAAAACTGTTTTTT. Translation gives CASSLGWAGADEKLFF.

This clonotype was seen more than once but under ten times. The V and J genes are TRBV2 and TRBJ2-2, with unresolved D. CDR1 is SNHLY, CDR2 FYNNEI, per germline. With 6 bases removed from V and 4 bases from J, the gap between germline ends came to 21 bases. This CDR3 is built from 17 residues. For the CDR3, the DNA is TGTGCCAGCAGCGGAGTCTTAGGAGTGGGCGGCACCGGGGAGCTGTTTTTT. Encoded protein: CASSGVLGVGGTGELFF.

This clonotype was picked up a small number of times. J is TRBJ2-7 and V is TRBV29-1, with D possibly being TRBD1 or TRBD2 (5 bases each). V lost 4 bases, J lost 3 bases, and 16 bases lay in between. CDR3 length: 14 amino acids. Germline loops: CDR1 SQVTM, CDR2 ANQGSEA. The CDR3 coding sequence is TGCAGCGTTGTTCGGTCGAGGGGCATCTACGAGCAGTACTTC. This codes for CSVVRSRGIYEQYF.

This clonotype was counted many times. This rearrangement joins TRBV5-5 to TRBJ1-4; no firm D call. This CDR3 is 12 amino acids long. The germline V gene encodes CDR1 SGHKS and CDR2 YYEKEE (reference sequence). V lost 0 bases, J lost 8 bases, and 5 bases lay in between. The CDR3 spells CASSLDWEKLFF. The CDR3 nucleotides are TGTGCCAGCAGCTTGGACTGGGAAAAACTGTTTTTT.

In its sample, this clonotype was seen a few times. V is TRBV6-1 and J is TRBJ2-1; tentative D call: TRBD2 (5 bases). Germline V gives CDR1 MNHNS, CDR2 SASEGT. This CDR3 comprises 12 residues. V was shortened by 6 bases and J by 12 bases, with 15 bases between the two germline ends. The DNA of the CDR3 is TGTGCCAGCAGCGAGACTATATACGGGCAGTTCTTC. This codes for CASSETIYGQFF.

This clonotype was observed many times. In nucleotides, the CDR3 is TGCGCCAGCAGAGCGACAGGGGAGAACACTGAAGCTTTCTTT. Translated: CASRATGENTEAFF. J is TRBJ1-1 and V is TRBV10-1, with TRBD1 matching over 8 bases. The trim removed 6 bases at V and 1 base at J, leaving 4 bases unmatched. Germline CDR1 is WNHNN and CDR2 is SYGVQD (reference sequence). The length of the CDR3 is 14 residues.

This clonotype was found a few times. This chain connects TRBV6-5 to TRBJ1-4; D remains ambiguous. The CDR3 has 14 residues. Germline V gene lookup returns CDR1 MNHEY and CDR2 SVGAGI. Trimming removed 0 bases from V and 5 bases from J, with 7 bases in between. CDR3 bases: TGTGCCAGCAGTTACTCGCAGCCGAATGAAAAACTGTTTTTT. Translated: CASSYSQPNEKLFF.

V gene TRBV12-3 or TRBV12-4 combines with J gene TRBJ2-5; 8 bases are a match to TRBD2. The CDR3 runs to 14 residues. V shed 6 bases and J 1 base; nucleotides not matched to a gene: 4. The CDR3 nucleotides read TGTGCCAGCAGCCATCTAGCGGGCCAAGAGACCCAGTACTTC. It specifies CASSHLAGQETQYF.

This clonotype was seen at least ten times. The rearrangement uses TRBV5-1 and TRBJ2-6; D perhaps matches TRBD1 (5 bases). Germline CDR1 reads SGHRS; CDR2 reads YFSETQ. This CDR3 is 17 amino acids long. Trimming removed 0 bases at V and 4 bases at J, with 14 bases between. The CDR3 reads CASSLAAGLEGANVLTF. DNA for the CDR3: TGCGCCAGCAGCTTGGCCGCAGGGTTGGAGGGGGCCAACGTCCTGACTTTC.

The V and J genes are TRBV13 and TRBJ2-3; 14 nucleotides line up with TRBD2. Per the germline V gene, CDR1 is PRHDT and CDR2 is FYEKMQ (reference sequence). This CDR3 is 17 amino acids long. Trimming took 4 bases from V and 2 from J; bases not matched to a gene: 5. CDR3 nucleotides: TGTGCCAGCAGCTCGGGGACTAGCGGGGGTCTCACAGATACGCAGTATTTT. This translates into CASSSGTSGGLTDTQYF.

This clonotype was observed a handful of times. This chain connects TRBV7-9 to TRBJ2-7, with D possibly matching TRBD2 (5 bases). Trimming pared 1 base from V and 3 bases from J, leaving 16 bases between. Germline V gene sequence: CDR1 SEHNR, CDR2 FQNEAQ (reference sequence). The CDR3 is 16 residues long. In DNA form, the CDR3 reads TGTGCCAGCAGCTTAGATCGTGGGAGAACTATCTACGAGCAGTACTTC. Amino acids: CASSLDRGRTIYEQYF.

In its sample, this clonotype was seen a few times. The chain is built from TRBV20-1 and TRBJ2-1; 8 bases match TRBD1. Germline CDR1 reads DFQATT; CDR2 reads SNEGSKA (reference sequence). This CDR3 spans 13 amino acids. The junction had 1 base not matched to a gene; V was cut back by 3 bases and J by 3 bases. CDR3 sequence: CSARGQDYNEQFF. DNA of the CDR3: TGCAGTGCTAGGGGACAGGACTACAATGAGCAGTTCTTC.

This clonotype was counted a few times. This chain links TRBV3-1 with TRBJ2-7; 8 bases are a match to TRBD1. The germline CDR1 and CDR2 sequences are LGHDT and YNNKEL (reference sequence). With 2 bases clipped from V and 6 bases from J, the junction kept 12 bases outside the gene matches. The CDR3 has 16 residues. The CDR3 protein is CASSQTTGRGLAEQYF. For the CDR3, the DNA is TGTGCCAGCAGCCAAACTACGGGCAGGGGGCTAGCCGAGCAGTACTTC.

The table lists this clonotype with a few counts. J is TRBJ2-7 and V is TRBV7-2; D gene ambiguous. Trimming left V 2 bases short and J 3 bases short, with 11 bases between. CDR3 length: 14 amino acids. The germline V gene encodes CDR1 SGHTA and CDR2 FQGNSA. The DNA for the CDR3 is TGTGCCAGCAGCTTAATGGTCACCAGCTACGAGCAGTACTTC. This codes for CASSLMVTSYEQYF.

This rearrangement joins TRBV7-2 to TRBJ2-2, with D perhaps being TRBD1 or TRBD2 (5 bases each). This CDR3 has 16 residues. V lost 0 bases and J 6 bases, leaving 14 bases between the germline ends. Germline loops: CDR1 SGHTA, CDR2 FQGNSA. The CDR3, as DNA: TGTGCCAGCAGCTTAGCGATGGGACGTCGCGCCGGGGAGCTGTTTTTT. This encodes CASSLAMGRRAGELFF.

The V call is TRBV5-1, the J call TRBJ2-5; perhaps D is TRBD1 or TRBD2 (5 bases each). V lost 6 bases and J lost 5, with 11 bases in between. Germline CDR1 reads SGHRS; CDR2 reads YFSETQ. The CDR3 totals 12 residues. The CDR3 region is CASKGSGETQYF. The CDR3 nucleotides are TGCGCCAGCAAGGGGAGTGGCGAGACCCAGTACTTC.

The rearrangement joins TRBV10-3 to TRBJ1-1, with 7 bases matching TRBD1. The CDR3 extends over 14 amino acids. The V gene's germline CDR1 is ENHRY and CDR2 SYGVKD. The V and J ends lost 6 bases and 8 bases, in that order; junction bases with no gene match: 12. Written as DNA, the CDR3 is TGTGCCATCAGGGATCAGGGGGTCGCGCGAGAAGCTTTCTTT. Its protein product is CAIRDQGVAREAFF.

This clonotype has ten or more counts. This sequence joins TRBV29-1 and TRBJ2-5; D uncertain. The CDR3 sequence is 15 residues long. The germline V gene has CDR1 SQVTM and CDR2 ANQGSEA. The V gene lost 3 bases and the J gene lost 7 bases, with 21 bases spanning the gap. The CDR3 is CSVDLPSGALGTQYF. The CDR3 nucleotides are TGCAGCGTTGACCTGCCGTCGGGTGCCCTGGGGACCCAGTACTTC.

This clonotype has a count of ten or more. The CDR3 sequence: CASSLTSPGNEQFF. CDR3 nucleotides: TGTGCCAGCAGCTTGACTAGCCCTGGGAATGAGCAGTTCTTC. The genes are TRBV7-9 and TRBJ2-1; 7 bases are a match to TRBD2. Trimming removed 3 bases from V and 7 bases from J; junction bases left unmatched: 6. CDR3 size: 14 residues. CDR1 is SEHNR and CDR2 is FQNEAQ in the germline V gene (reference sequence).

This clonotype appeared a few times. CDR3 DNA sequence: TGTGCCAGCAGCGGCCGGGACAGGGGTGACGAGCAGTACTTC. Its translation is CASSGRDRGDEQYF. The chain has TRBV21-1 and TRBJ2-7; the table gives TRBD1 as D, unverified against the DNA. TRBV21-1 is termed a pseudogene. This CDR3 comprises 14 residues.

This clonotype was detected a few times. The junction shows a germline mismatch at one end, possibly a read error. The rearrangement links TRBV6-6 to TRBJ2-7; D possibly corresponds to TRBD1 (7 bases). This CDR3 contains 13 residues. Germline CDR1 reads MNHNY; CDR2 reads SVGAGI (reference sequence). CDR3 sequence: CATSTGEADEQYF. Written as DNA, the CDR3 is TGTGCCACCAGTACAGGGGAGGCCGACGAGCAGTACTTC.

This clonotype was counted many times. The gene calls are TRBV24-1 and TRBJ2-2; the match to TRBD1 covers 8 bases. Germline lookup yields CDR1 KGHDR and CDR2 SFDVKD. The CDR3 runs to 15 residues. The junction had 5 bases not matched to a gene; V was cut back by 5 bases and J by 4 bases. The chain's CDR3 is CATSGAGGFTGELFF. The CDR3 nucleotides read TGTGCCACCAGTGGCGCAGGGGGCTTCACCGGGGAGCTGTTTTTT.

This clonotype showed up many times. The V call is TRBV5-4, the J call TRBJ1-1; a weak D match, TRBD1 (6 bases). CDR3 length equals 14 residues. The germline CDR1 and CDR2 sequences are SGHNT and YYREEE (reference sequence). Trimming took off 4 bases at V and 4 bases at J, with 14 bases between the two ends. The CDR3: CASSAADSLTEAFF. In DNA, the CDR3 is TGTGCCAGCAGCGCCGCGGACAGCCTCACTGAAGCTTTCTTT.